Presented here are 19 T cell receptor beta chains from one specimen sequenced in a study of esophageal squamous cell carcinoma under preoperative chemotherapy. TCRdb processed the PCR reads anew with MiXCR; each CDR3 protein has one entry. The table includes tens of thousands of distinct CDR3 sequences, 40% to 60% detected once. Stated time point: before preoperative PTX-NDP chemotherapy. Sample collection occurred from a patient given preoperative chemotherapy. The receptors were sampled from a human donor with esophageal squamous cell carcinoma. The donor label of this sample is uncertain.

In this sample, this clonotype turned up a few times. The J gene is TRBJ2-2, the V gene TRBV19, with a weak D call TRBD2 (6 bases). The V and J ends lost 5 bases and 7 bases respectively, with 23 bases between them. The CDR3 consists of 17 residues. The germline CDR1 and CDR2 sequences are LNHDA and SQIVND (reference sequence). The CDR3 loop reads CASSFPLGASDFGELFF. The CDR3 coding sequence is TGTGCCAGTAGTTTTCCCCTCGGGGCTAGCGATTTCGGGGAGCTGTTTTTT. Together with reference TRBV19 and TRBJ2-2, the CDR3 gives the full variable domain: DGGITQSPKYLFRKEGQNVTLSCEQNLNHDAMYWYRQDPGQGLRLIYYSQIVNDFQKGDIAEGYSVSREKKESFPLTVTSAQKNPTAFYLCASSFPLGASDFGELFFGEGSRLTVL.

The V and J genes are TRBV11-3 and TRBJ2-1; 13 bases line up with TRBD2. The length of the CDR3 is 15 residues. The germline V gene encodes CDR1 SGHNT and CDR2 YENEEA. The junction had 4 bases not matched to a gene; V was cut back by 6 bases and J by 5 bases. CDR3: CASRRGLAGNNEQFF. As DNA, the CDR3 is TGTGCCAGCAGAAGGGGACTAGCGGGAAACAATGAGCAGTTCTTC.

The V call is TRBV7-2, the J call TRBJ2-4, with D unresolved. CDR3 length equals 14 residues. Deletions cut 5 bases from V and 8 bases from J, with 16 bases between. Germline V CDR1 and CDR2: SGHTA, FQGNSA. Written as DNA, the CDR3 is TGTGCCAGCAGCGCACCCCGGGCCCGGGACATTCAGTACTTC. Residues: CASSAPRARDIQYF.

This clonotype came up many times. This chain connects TRBV6-2 or TRBV6-3 to TRBJ2-1; the match to TRBD2 covers 11 bases. CDR1 MNHEY and CDR2 SVGEGT come from the germline V gene. The V gene end was trimmed by 7 bases and the J gene end by 7 bases; junction bases not matched to a gene: 9. The length of the CDR3 is 15 residues. The CDR3 sequence is CASNPTSGRANEQFF. CDR3 nucleotides: TGTGCCAGCAACCCCACTAGCGGGAGAGCAAATGAGCAGTTCTTC.

Many counts were recorded for this clonotype. The CDR3 DNA follows: TGTGCCAGCAGCTTGGCGGCGCGGACGAGCTCCTACAATGAGCAGTTCTTC. Protein: CASSLAARTSSYNEQFF. This chain connects TRBV11-2 to TRBJ2-1, with D hard to call. Looked up from germline, CDR1 is SGHAT and CDR2 is FQNNGV. The V gene lost 3 bases and the J gene lost 0 bases, with 15 bases spanning the gap. The CDR3 has 17 amino acids.

Many counts were recorded for this clonotype. This may stem from a read error, because a much larger clone lies one nucleotide away. The chain joins TRBV11-3 to TRBJ2-5; D unresolved. The V end lost 3 bases, the J end lost 11 bases, and 13 bases lay between the germline ends. The V gene's germline CDR1 is SGHNT and CDR2 YENEEA. The CDR3 runs 12 residues. This CDR3 reads CASSLGTNEQYF. The CDR3 region has the DNA TGTGCCAGCAGCTTGGGCACGAATGAGCAGTACTTC. Full variable domain (missing parts from reference TRBV11-3 and TRBJ2-5): EAGVVQSPRYKIIEKKQPVAFWCNPISGHNTLYWYLQNLGQGPELLIRYENEEAVDDSQLPKDRFSAERLKGVDSTLKIQPAELGDSAVYLCASSLGTNEQYFGPGTRLLVL.

In regard to this clonotype: The junction departs from the called germline gene at one end, perhaps through a read error. This sequence joins TRBV7-2 and TRBJ2-3; D gene unclear. Germline loops: CDR1 SGHTA, CDR2 FQGNSA. The CDR3 length is 17 residues. The CDR3 here is CASGSGRLAVNTETQYF. In DNA, the CDR3 is TGTGCCAGCGGCTCGGGCCGGCTGGCAGTGAACACAGAGACGCAGTATTTT.

As regards this clonotype: Mismatch with germline at one junction end may stem from a read error. J is TRBJ2-4 and V is TRBV7-3; D may be TRBD1 or TRBD2 (6 bases each). Germline lookup yields CDR1 SGHTA and CDR2 FQGTGA. This CDR3 region has 17 residues. CDR3 in amino acids: CASSVVPGGRDQNIQYF. The CDR3 nucleotides are TGTGCCAGCAGCGTCGTACCCGGGGGCCGGGACCAAAACATCCAGTACTTC.

For this clonotype: A read error is possible here, since a much larger clone lies one base away. In this CDR3 the conserved last residue, phenylalanine or tryptophan, is missing, so a read error is likely. No DNA is shown, since the ends of the CDR3 on it are uncertain; the CDR3 is the one TCRdb lists. The chain recombines TRBV7-6 with TRBJ2-1; TRBD1 was called by the table and not checked on the DNA. The CDR3 spans 11 residues, counting both ends. Per germline, CDR1 SGHVS and CDR2 FNYEAQ. CDR3 region: CANSPVISRVP.

There are many counts of this clonotype. The V and J genes are TRBV7-6 and TRBJ1-4, with D unclear. The CDR3 extends over 11 amino acids. Trimming stripped 5 bases from V and 6 bases from J, with 4 bases between. Germline lookup yields CDR1 SGHVS and CDR2 FNYEAQ. As DNA, the CDR3 is TGTGCCAGCAGCCATTATGAAAAACTGTTTTTT. Residues: CASSHYEKLFF.

This clonotype was picked up a small number of times. This rearrangement joins TRBV6-1 to TRBJ2-1; 8 bases agree with TRBD2. This CDR3 has 15 amino acids. V shed 6 bases and J 2 bases; nucleotides not matched to a gene: 6. The germline CDR1 and CDR2 sequences are MNHNS and SASEGT. The CDR3 here is CASSSQRGTYNEQFF. CDR3 nucleotide sequence: TGTGCCAGCAGCTCTCAGCGGGGGACCTACAATGAGCAGTTCTTC.

The chain carries TRBV7-6 and TRBJ2-3, with TRBD2 matching over 9 bases. Germline-derived CDR1 and CDR2 are SGHVS and FNYEAQ. The length of the CDR3 is 15 residues. The CDR3 is CGARRGGRDQETQYF. The CDR3 DNA is TGTGGCGCGAGGCGGGGGGGGCGTGACCAAGAGACGCAGTATTTT. Combining the CDR3 with reference TRBV7-6 and TRBJ2-3 gives the whole variable domain GAGVSQSPRYKVTKRGQDVALRCDPISGHVSLYWYRQALGQGPEFLTYFNYEAQQDKSGLPNDRFSAERPEGSISTLTIQRTEQRDSAMYRCGARRGGRDQETQYFGPGTRLTVL.

This clonotype was seen repeatedly, ten times or more. The chain recombines TRBV5-5 with TRBJ2-1; 7 bases line up with TRBD2. CDR3 length: 13 amino acids. The V gene end was trimmed by 4 bases and the J gene end by 8 bases; junction bases not matched to a gene: 6. Germline CDR1 SGHKS, CDR2 YYEKEE (reference sequence). CDR3 protein: CASSGGVEDEQFF. The DNA for the CDR3 is TGTGCCAGCAGCGGGGGGGTAGAGGATGAGCAGTTCTTC.

A word on this clonotype: The missing conserved phenylalanine or tryptophan at the end of this CDR3 makes a read error likely. It is unclear where the CDR3 begins or ends on the DNA, so no DNA is shown, and the CDR3 is as TCRdb lists it. The chain links TRBV7-9 to TRBJ2-5. The CDR3 is 14 residues long, ends included. The germline V gene encodes CDR1 SEHNR and CDR2 FQNEAQ (reference sequence). The chain's CDR3 is CASSLMEVAKTWLS.

The chain couples TRBV7-3 to TRBJ2-5; 9 bases map to TRBD2. Germline trimming cut 3 bases from V and 8 bases from J; bases unmatched to any gene: 16. Looked up from germline, CDR1 is SGHTA and CDR2 is FQGTGA. CDR3 size: 17 residues. CDR3 coding DNA: TGTGCCAGCAGCTTCATACCGGCGGGAGGGATCCAAAACACCCAGTACTTC. Its protein product is CASSFIPAGGIQNTQYF.

Comments on this clonotype: One end of the junction is discordant with germline, which a read error may explain. This chain joins TRBV28 and TRBJ2-1; 13 bases map to TRBD2. The tail of the sequence fits TRBJ2-7 better, so the J call may be wrong. Germline CDR1 and CDR2: MDHEN and SYDVKM. This CDR3 has 16 amino acids. The CDR3, as DNA: TGTGTCAGCAGTCCCGCTGGGACTAGCGGGATGAATGAGCAGTACTTC. It specifies CVSSPAGTSGMNEQYF.

Within the sample, this clonotype is medium-sized. The gene calls are TRBV7-8 and TRBJ2-1, with a tentative D call TRBD2 (5 bases). Between the trimmed V and J ends, which lost 1 base and 5 bases, there was a span of 12 bases. There are 15 residues in the CDR3. CDR1 and CDR2 from the germline V gene are SGHVS and FQNEAQ. CDR3 region: CASSLGGSVHNEQFF. The CDR3 bases are TGTGCCAGCAGCTTAGGAGGGAGCGTACACAATGAGCAGTTCTTC.

The chain couples TRBV7-8 to TRBJ2-2; maybe TRBD1 (6 bases). The CDR3 spans 14 residues. V gave up 2 bases and J gave up 5 bases, with 9 bases separating them. The V gene's germline CDR1 is SGHVS and CDR2 FQNEAQ. CDR3 sequence: CASSLRQGTGELFF. The DNA for the CDR3 is TGTGCCAGCAGCTTAAGGCAGGGGACCGGGGAGCTGTTTTTT.

Only a few counts were recorded for this clonotype. V usage is TRBV7-3 and J usage is TRBJ2-5; D could derive from TRBD1 or TRBD2 (6 bases each). The CDR3 runs 16 residues. Trimming stripped 5 bases from V and 11 bases from J, with 27 bases between. Germline lookup yields CDR1 SGHTA and CDR2 FQGTGA. The CDR3 DNA follows: TGTGCCAGCAGCGCCACGGGGGCGTCAATTAAGGACATGCAGTACTTC. Its translation is CASSATGASIKDMQYF.